This T cell receptor (beta chain) came from a study of T cells in Graves' hyperthyroidism and ophthalmopathy. The CDR3 is 13 residues long. Germline V gene sequence: CDR1 SGHVS, CDR2 FQNEAQ. V was cut by 11 bases and J by 2 bases, with 15 bases left in between. With respect to this clonotype: This may come from a read error, since a much larger clone is one base off.

Regions amplified from RNA transcripts were the TCR beta CDR3 regions. HTBI primers were used for first-round RT-PCR of the TCR CDR3. One entry per CDR3 protein results from TCRdb running MiXCR on the multiplex PCR reads. The sample lists some 320,000 distinct CDR3 sequences, roughly 13% seen once, with 30% to 40% in the top ten. Each person with ophthalmopathy scored at least 3 on the Clinical Activity Score, reached NOSPECS grade 4 or higher, and had been ill under 3 months. Exclusion of patients followed from uncontrolled infection, other autoimmune disease, pregnancy or lactation. The rearrangement uses TRBV7-8 and TRBJ2-5, with D tentatively TRBD2 (5 bases). Input material: blood. The receptor was isolated from a woman in her thirties or forties with Graves' ophthalmopathy. The CDR3 here is CAGTSRDQETQYF. CDR3 sequence (DNA): TGTGCCGGCACCAGCCGGGATCAAGAGACCCAGTACTTC. The variable domain in full, completed from reference TRBV7-8 and TRBJ2-5, reads GAGVSQSPRYKVAKRGQDVALRCDPISGHVSLFWYQQALGQGPEFLTYFQNEAQLDKSGLPSDRFFAERPEGSVSTLKIQRTQQEDSAVYLCAGTSRDQETQYFGPGTRLLVL.